This T cell receptor (beta chain) was recovered during a study of T cell responses to AZD1222 COVID-19 vaccine. About the research overall: Combined were second doses at about 4 or about 12 weeks.

Of note for this clone: What it binds is not known. The sample contains more than one DNA sequence encoding this CDR3.

Study-wide results and caveats: Donors were mostly white British, more females; clonal diversity possibly underestimated. Only a handful of AZD1222 recipients tested seropositive at baseline.

This table comes from immunoSEQ multiplex PCR, and its TCRdb copy is limited to in-frame clones, with some not included. This sample has 100,000 to 140,000 clones; approximately 90% occur once, and the top ten carry around 4.4%. The germline gives CDR1 MDHEN, CDR2 SYDVKM. V was trimmed by 2 bases and J by 4 bases, leaving 3 bases between them. CDR3 length equals 12 residues. The source of this sequence is an adult in good health. V is TRBV28 and J is TRBJ1-5; no clear D gene. Specimen: peripheral blood, collected on day 0 of AZD1222 vaccination. This chain's CDR3 is CASSLINQPQHF. The CDR3 DNA reads TGTGCCAGCAGTTTAATTAATCAGCCCCAGCATTTT.